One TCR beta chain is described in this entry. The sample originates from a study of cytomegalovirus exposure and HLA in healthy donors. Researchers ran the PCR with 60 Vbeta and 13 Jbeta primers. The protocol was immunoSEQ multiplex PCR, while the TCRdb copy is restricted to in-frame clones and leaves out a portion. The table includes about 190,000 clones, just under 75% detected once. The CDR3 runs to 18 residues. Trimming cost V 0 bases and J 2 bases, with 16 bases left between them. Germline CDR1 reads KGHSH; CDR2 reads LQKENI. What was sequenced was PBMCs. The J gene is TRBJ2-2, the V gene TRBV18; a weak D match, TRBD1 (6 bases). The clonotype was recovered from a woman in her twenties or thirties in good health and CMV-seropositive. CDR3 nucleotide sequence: TGTGCCAGCTCACCACCGTTGCCAGGGGTGACTAACACCGGGGAGCTGTTTTTT. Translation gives CASSPPLPGVTNTGELFF.